This TCR beta chain was recorded in a study of shared clonotypes between healthy human individuals. Libraries were prepared by immunoSEQ multiplex PCR; TCRdb keeps only in-frame clonotypes and omits some of them. Of approximately 2,000,000 clones in the sample, roughly 90% were seen once. Germline loops: CDR1 MGHRA, CDR2 YSYEKL. The CDR3 is 15 amino acids. The germline V and J ends were trimmed by 1 base and 0 bases, with 10 bases remaining between them. Donors included only healthy HIV-negative adults lacking recent acute infections or vaccinations. This sequence joins TRBV4-1 and TRBJ2-7; the D gene is possibly TRBD1 (5 bases). Input material: naive CD4+ T cells from PBMCs. Subset defined: CD45RA+ positively selected. This TCR came from a man in his late teens or twenties in good health. Some clones in this sample may be carry-over from other donors' samples. The CDR3 here is CASSQVFDSSYEQYF. The CDR3 nucleotides read TGCGCCAGCAGCCAAGTGTTCGACAGCTCCTACGAGCAGTACTTC.